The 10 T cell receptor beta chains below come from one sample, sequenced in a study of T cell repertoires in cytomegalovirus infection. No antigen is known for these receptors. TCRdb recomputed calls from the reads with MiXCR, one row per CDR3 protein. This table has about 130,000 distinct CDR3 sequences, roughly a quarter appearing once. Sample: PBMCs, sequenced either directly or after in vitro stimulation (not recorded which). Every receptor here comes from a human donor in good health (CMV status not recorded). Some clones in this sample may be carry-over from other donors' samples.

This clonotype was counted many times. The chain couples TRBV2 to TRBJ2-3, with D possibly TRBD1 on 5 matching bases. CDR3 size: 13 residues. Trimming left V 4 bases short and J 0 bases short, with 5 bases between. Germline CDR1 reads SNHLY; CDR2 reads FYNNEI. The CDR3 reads CASSGQSTDTQYF. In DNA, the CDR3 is TGTGCCAGCAGTGGACAGAGCACAGATACGCAGTATTTT.

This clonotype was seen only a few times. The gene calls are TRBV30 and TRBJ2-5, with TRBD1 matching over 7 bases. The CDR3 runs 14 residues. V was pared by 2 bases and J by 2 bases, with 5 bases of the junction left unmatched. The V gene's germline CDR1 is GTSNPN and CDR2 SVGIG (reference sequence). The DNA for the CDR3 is TGTGCCTGGAGTCCTCCGGGACAGCAAGAGACCCAGTACTTC. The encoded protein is CAWSPPGQQETQYF. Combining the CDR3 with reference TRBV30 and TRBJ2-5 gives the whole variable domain SQTIHQWPATLVQPVGSPLSLECTVEGTSNPNLYWYRQAAGRGLQLLFYSVGIGQISSEVPQNLSASRPQDRQFILSSKKLLLSDSGFYLCAWSPPGQQETQYFGPGTRLLVL.

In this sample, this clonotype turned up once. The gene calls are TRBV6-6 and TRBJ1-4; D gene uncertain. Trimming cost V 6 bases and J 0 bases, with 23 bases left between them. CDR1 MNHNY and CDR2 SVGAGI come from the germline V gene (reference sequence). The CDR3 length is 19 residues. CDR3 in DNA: TGTGCCAGCAGCTTACTACGACCGGGCCCTCTTGCAACTAATGAAAAACTGTTTTTT. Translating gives CASSLLRPGPLATNEKLFF.

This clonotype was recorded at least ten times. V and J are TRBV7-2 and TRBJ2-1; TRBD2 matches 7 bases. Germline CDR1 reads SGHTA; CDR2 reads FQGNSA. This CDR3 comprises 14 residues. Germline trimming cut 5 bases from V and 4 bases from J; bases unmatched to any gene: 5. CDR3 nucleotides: TGTGCCAGCAGCCCGCGGACTAGTTACAATGAGCAGTTCTTC. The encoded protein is CASSPRTSYNEQFF.

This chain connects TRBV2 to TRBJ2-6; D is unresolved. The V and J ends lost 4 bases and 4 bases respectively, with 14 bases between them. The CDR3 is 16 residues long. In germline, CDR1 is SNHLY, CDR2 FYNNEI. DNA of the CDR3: TGTGCCAGCAGTGCGACGGTGAACCCAGGGGCCAACGTCCTGACTTTC. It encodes CASSATVNPGANVLTF. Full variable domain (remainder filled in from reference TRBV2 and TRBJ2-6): EPEVTQTPSHQVTQMGQEVILRCVPISNHLYFYWYRQILGQKVEFLVSFYNNEISEKSEIFDDQFSVERPDGSNFTLKIRSTKLEDSAMYFCASSATVNPGANVLTFGAGSRLTVL.

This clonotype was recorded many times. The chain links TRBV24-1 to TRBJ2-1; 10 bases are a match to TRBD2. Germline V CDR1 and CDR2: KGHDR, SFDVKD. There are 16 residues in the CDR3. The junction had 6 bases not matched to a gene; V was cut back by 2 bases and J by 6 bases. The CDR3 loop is CATSDYHRTSGNEQFF. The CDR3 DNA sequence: TGTGCCACCAGTGATTACCACCGGACTAGCGGCAATGAGCAGTTCTTC.

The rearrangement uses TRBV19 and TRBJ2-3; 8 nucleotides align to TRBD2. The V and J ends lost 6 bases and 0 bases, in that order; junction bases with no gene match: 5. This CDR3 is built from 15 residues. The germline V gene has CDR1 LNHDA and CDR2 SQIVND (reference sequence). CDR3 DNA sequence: TGTGCCAGTAGGCTCCGGGGGGGGAGCACAGATACGCAGTATTTT. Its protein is CASRLRGGSTDTQYF.

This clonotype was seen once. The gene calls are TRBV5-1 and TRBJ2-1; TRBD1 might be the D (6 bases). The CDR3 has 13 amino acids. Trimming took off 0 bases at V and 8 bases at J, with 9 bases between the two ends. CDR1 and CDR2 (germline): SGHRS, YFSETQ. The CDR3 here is CASSLDRADEQFF. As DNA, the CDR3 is TGCGCCAGCAGCTTGGACAGGGCCGATGAGCAGTTCTTC. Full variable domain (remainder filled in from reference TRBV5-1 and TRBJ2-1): KAGVTQTPRYLIKTRGQQVTLSCSPISGHRSVSWYQQTPGQGLQFLFEYFSETQRNKGNFPGRFSGRQFSNSRSEMNVSTLELGDSALYLCASSLDRADEQFFGPGTRLTVL.

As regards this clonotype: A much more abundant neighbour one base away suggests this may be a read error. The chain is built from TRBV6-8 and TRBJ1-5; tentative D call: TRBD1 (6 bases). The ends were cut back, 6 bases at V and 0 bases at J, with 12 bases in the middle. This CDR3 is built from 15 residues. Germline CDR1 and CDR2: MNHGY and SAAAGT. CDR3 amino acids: CASRPTGNSNQPQHF. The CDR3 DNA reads TGTGCCAGCAGACCAACAGGGAATAGCAATCAGCCCCAGCATTTT.

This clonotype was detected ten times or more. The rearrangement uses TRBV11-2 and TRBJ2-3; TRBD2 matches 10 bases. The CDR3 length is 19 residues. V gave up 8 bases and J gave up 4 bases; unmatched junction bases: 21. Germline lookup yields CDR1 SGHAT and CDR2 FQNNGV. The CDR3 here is CASQIKRTSGRGKPDTQYF. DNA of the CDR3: TGTGCCAGCCAAATTAAAAGGACGAGCGGGAGGGGGAAACCAGATACGCAGTATTTT.